One sample yielded the 29 T cell receptor beta chains listed below, sequenced in a study of cytomegalovirus exposure and HLA in healthy donors. PCR involved 60 Vbeta and 13 Jbeta primers. The data were produced by immunoSEQ multiplex PCR, yet TCRdb's version contains in-frame clones alone and is incomplete. The repertoire holds tens of thousands of clones, with roughly three quarters as singletons. The sample comprised PBMCs. The receptor set was obtained from a man aged 30-40 years in good health and CMV-seronegative.

This chain connects TRBV12-5 to TRBJ2-1, with 7 bases fitting TRBD2. J lost 3 bases, V lost 6 bases, and 11 bases had no gene match. The CDR3 loop spans 16 amino acids. CDR1 and CDR2 from the germline V gene are LGHNT and FRNRAP. The chain's CDR3 is CASGPIASGNYNEQFF. CDR3 in DNA: TGTGCTAGTGGCCCTATCGCTAGCGGAAACTACAATGAGCAGTTCTTC. The whole variable domain, filled in from reference TRBV12-5 and TRBJ2-1, reads DARVTQTPRHKVTEMGQEVTMRCQPILGHNTVFWYRQTMMQGLELLAYFRNRAPLDDSGMPKDRFSAEMPDATLATLKIQPSEPRDSAVYFCASGPIASGNYNEQFFGPGTRLTVL.

CDR3 protein: CASSLGMDTRYNEQFF. In DNA, the CDR3 is TGTGCCAGCAGCTTAGGGATGGACACACGTTACAATGAGCAGTTCTTC. V and J are TRBV5-6 and TRBJ2-1; possibly TRBD1 for D (5 bases). V was trimmed by 2 bases and J by 4 bases, leaving 16 bases between them. Germline V gene sequence: CDR1 SGHDT, CDR2 YYEEEE. The CDR3 loop spans 16 amino acids.

J is TRBJ2-7 and V is TRBV7-2, with 9 bases fitting TRBD1. V dropped 0 bases and J dropped 4; count of bases not matched to a gene: 4. Germline V gene sequence: CDR1 SGHTA, CDR2 FQGNSA. The CDR3 is 15 residues long. The DNA for the CDR3 is TGTGCCAGCAGCTTAGCGGGACAGGGTATATACGAGCAGTACTTC. Residues: CASSLAGQGIYEQYF.

This clone was observed a few times. The chain recombines TRBV6-1 with TRBJ1-1; D is unclear. Germline values: CDR1 MNHNS, CDR2 SASEGT. The length of the CDR3 is 15 residues. Deletions cut 3 bases from V and 5 bases from J, with 16 bases between. The CDR3 region has the DNA TGTGCCAGCAGTGATCCTGCCCTGCCTCGGACTGAAGCTTTCTTT. It yields the protein CASSDPALPRTEAFF.

As DNA, the CDR3 is TGCGCCAGCAGCCTCGGACGGACCCAAGAGGGGCAGTATTTT. Protein sequence: CASSLGRTQEGQYF. The rearrangement links TRBV5-1 to TRBJ2-3, with D possibly matching TRBD2 (5 bases). Trimming left V 4 bases short and J 11 bases short, with 20 bases between. Germline values: CDR1 SGHRS, CDR2 YFSETQ. This CDR3 comprises 14 residues.

This clone was seen a handful of times. This chain joins TRBV5-1 and TRBJ1-2; D is perhaps TRBD1 (5 bases). The CDR3 totals 15 residues. Trimming took 4 bases from V and 5 from J, leaving 18 bases between them. The germline V gene encodes CDR1 SGHRS and CDR2 YFSETQ. CDR3 in amino acids: CASSPALTVGYGYTF. CDR3 DNA: TGCGCCAGCAGCCCAGCCCTGACAGTGGGGTATGGCTACACCTTC. The complete variable domain, with remaining parts taken from reference TRBV5-1 and TRBJ1-2, reads KAGVTQTPRYLIKTRGQQVTLSCSPISGHRSVSWYQQTPGQGLQFLFEYFSETQRNKGNFPGRFSGRQFSNSRSEMNVSTLELGDSALYLCASSPALTVGYGYTFGSGTRLTVV.

The rearrangement joins TRBV19 to TRBJ2-2, with 7 bases that match TRBD1. The CDR3 is 14 amino acids. Trimming cost V 7 bases and J 4 bases; bases outside gene matches: 6. In germline, CDR1 is LNHDA, CDR2 SQIVND (reference sequence). CDR3 bases: TGTGCCAGTACCCTGACAGGGATCACCGGGGAGCTGTTTTTT. This translates into CASTLTGITGELFF.

This sequence joins TRBV5-1 and TRBJ2-7; 7 positions agree with TRBD2. The CDR3 consists of 15 residues. Looked up from germline, CDR1 is SGHRS and CDR2 is YFSETQ. V lost 6 bases to trimming and J lost 0 bases; unmatched junction nucleotides: 9. Written as DNA, the CDR3 is TGCGCCAGCAAGCGGGACTCTGGAGGCTCCTACGAGCAGTACTTC. Residues: CASKRDSGGSYEQYF. The whole variable domain, remainder taken from reference TRBV5-1 and TRBJ2-7, is KAGVTQTPRYLIKTRGQQVTLSCSPISGHRSVSWYQQTPGQGLQFLFEYFSETQRNKGNFPGRFSGRQFSNSRSEMNVSTLELGDSALYLCASKRDSGGSYEQYFGPGTRLTVT.

J is TRBJ1-4 and V is TRBV7-2, with unresolved D. The CDR3 spans 11 residues. Germline V gives CDR1 SGHTA, CDR2 FQGNSA. The germline V and J ends were trimmed by 3 bases and 8 bases, with 4 bases remaining between them. The CDR3 sequence is CASSFSEKLFF. In DNA form, the CDR3 reads TGTGCCAGCAGCTTTAGCGAAAAACTGTTTTTT. Supplemented by reference TRBV7-2 and TRBJ1-4, the full variable domain reads GAGVSQSPSNKVTEKGKDVELRCDPISGHTALYWYRQSLGQGLEFLIYFQGNSAPDKSGLPSDRFSAERTGGSVSTLTIQRTQQEDSAVYLCASSFSEKLFFGSGTQLSVL.

The chain links TRBV29-1 to TRBJ2-7; 9 bases fit TRBD1. The junction had 14 bases not matched to a gene; V was cut back by 4 bases and J by 4 bases. Germline V gene sequence: CDR1 SQVTM, CDR2 ANQGSEA. The CDR3 runs 16 residues. CDR3 in DNA: TGCAGCGTTGCATCCGCAGGGACAGGGTTAACGTACGAGCAGTACTTC. Translating it yields CSVASAGTGLTYEQYF.

The chain carries TRBV4-2 and TRBJ2-4, with 9 bases lining up with TRBD1. Germline V CDR1 and CDR2: LGHNA, YNFKEQ. Germline trimming cut 1 base from V and 1 base from J; bases unmatched to any gene: 17. The CDR3 length is 21 residues. CDR3 sequence reads: CASSQAGDRVNTLLAKNIQYF. The CDR3 DNA reads as TGTGCCAGCAGCCAAGCCGGGGACAGGGTTAATACTCTACTCGCCAAAAACATTCAGTACTTC.

This clone was seen only once. This rearrangement joins TRBV21-1 to TRBJ2-7; the D call of TRBD1 is as the table states it, not checked on the DNA. TRBV21-1 is a pseudogene segment. The CDR3 consists of 15 residues. CDR3 in DNA: TGTGCCAGCAGCACAAACCGGGACAATACCTACGAGCAGTACTTC. It is translated as CASSTNRDNTYEQYF.

V usage is TRBV5-1 and J usage is TRBJ1-4; possibly TRBD1 for D (5 bases). CDR1 and CDR2 (germline): SGHRS, YFSETQ. Trimming took off 2 bases at V and 3 bases at J, with 8 bases between the two ends. The length of the CDR3 is 14 residues. The DNA for the CDR3 is TGCGCCAGCAGCTTTTCAGGGCCTAATGAAAAACTGTTTTTT. As protein: CASSFSGPNEKLFF.

The table lists this clone with a count of one. The CDR3, as DNA: TGTGCCAGCGGGACAGGGGTCCTAGGGGGGCCCCAGCATTTT. This codes for CASGTGVLGGPQHF. The V gene is TRBV2, the J gene TRBJ1-5; 10 nucleotides line up with TRBD1. Unmatched junction bases numbered 10, after V lost 8 bases and J lost 9 bases. This CDR3 spans 14 amino acids. Germline V lookup: CDR1 SNHLY, CDR2 FYNNEI.

The chain is built from TRBV29-1 and TRBJ1-1; D uncertain. The CDR3 covers 11 residues. The V end lost 4 bases, the J end lost 4 bases, and 7 bases lay between the germline ends. Germline V gene sequence: CDR1 SQVTM, CDR2 ANQGSEA. Here the CDR3 DNA reads TGCAGCGTTGTACTCCTCACTGAAGCTTTCTTT. Its protein is CSVVLLTEAFF.

This chain links TRBV5-1 with TRBJ2-7, with TRBD2 matching 8 bases. Germline trimming cut 4 bases from V and 3 bases from J; bases unmatched to any gene: 6. Germline CDR1 and CDR2: SGHRS and YFSETQ. This CDR3 comprises 14 residues. The chain's CDR3 is CASSPRSGGYEQYF. The CDR3 DNA reads as TGCGCCAGCAGCCCGCGCAGCGGGGGCTACGAGCAGTACTTC.

The rearrangement joins TRBV2 to TRBJ2-7; tentatively, D is TRBD1 (5 bases). The CDR3 totals 15 residues. Trimming pared 3 bases from V and 4 bases from J, leaving 16 bases between. Germline loops: CDR1 SNHLY, CDR2 FYNNEI. The CDR3 loop is CASSEGPLDLYEQYF. DNA of the CDR3: TGTGCCAGCAGTGAGGGGCCGTTAGACCTATACGAGCAGTACTTC. Complete variable domain (other parts from reference TRBV2 and TRBJ2-7): EPEVTQTPSHQVTQMGQEVILRCVPISNHLYFYWYRQILGQKVEFLVSFYNNEISEKSEIFDDQFSVERPDGSNFTLKIRSTKLEDSAMYFCASSEGPLDLYEQYFGPGTRLTVT.

The chain uses TRBV5-4 and TRBJ2-5; 9 bases are a match to TRBD2. CDR3 size: 14 residues. Trimming removed 5 bases from V and 5 bases from J; junction bases left unmatched: 7. Germline-derived CDR1 and CDR2 are SGHNT and YYREEE (reference sequence). CDR3 sequence reads: CASSRGGARETQYF. Written as DNA, the CDR3 is TGTGCCAGCAGTCGCGGGGGGGCTAGGGAGACCCAGTACTTC.

V and J are TRBV19 and TRBJ2-2, with a possible D match to TRBD1 (5 bases). The CDR3 runs 14 residues. Trimming took off 1 base at V and 9 bases at J, with 12 bases between the two ends. The V gene's germline CDR1 is LNHDA and CDR2 SQIVND (reference sequence). The DNA for the CDR3 is TGTGCCAGTAGTATAGCTAGGGGTAAACGGGAGCTGTTTTTT. Translation gives CASSIARGKRELFF.

The V and J genes are TRBV5-4 and TRBJ1-4, with D maybe TRBD1 (5 bases). CDR3 length: 15 amino acids. The V gene lost 2 bases and the J gene lost 4 bases, with 12 bases spanning the gap. The germline V gene has CDR1 SGHNT and CDR2 YYREEE (reference sequence). Here the CDR3 DNA reads TGTGCCAGCAGCTTCAAGACAGTGGGTAATGAAAAACTGTTTTTT. Amino acid sequence: CASSFKTVGNEKLFF.

This chain connects TRBV9 to TRBJ2-2, with TRBD2 matching over 12 bases. The J segment lost 4 bases and the V segment lost 4 bases, leaving 5 bases of the junction unmatched. This CDR3 has 16 residues. Germline V CDR1 and CDR2: SGDLS, YYNGEE. The CDR3 DNA follows: TGTGCCAGCAGCCCCGGACTAGCGGGGATCACCGGGGAGCTGTTTTTT. This codes for CASSPGLAGITGELFF.

V usage is TRBV5-1 and J usage is TRBJ2-5; 12 bases are a match to TRBD2. Germline trimming cut 4 bases from V and 2 bases from J; bases unmatched to any gene: 6. CDR1 is SGHRS, CDR2 YFSETQ, per germline. The CDR3 runs 16 residues. CDR3 in amino acids: CASSRGLAGLQETQYF. Written as DNA, the CDR3 is TGCGCCAGCAGCCGAGGACTAGCGGGGCTTCAAGAGACCCAGTACTTC.

This clone was seen a few times. This chain joins TRBV4-2 and TRBJ2-6; 9 bases match TRBD1. The CDR3 covers 17 residues. CDR1 is LGHNA and CDR2 is YNFKEQ in the germline V gene. V was pared by 5 bases and J by 1 base, with 6 bases of the junction left unmatched. CDR3 sequence: CASSWGQGNSGANVLTF. Written as DNA, the CDR3 is TGTGCCAGCAGCTGGGGACAGGGTAATTCTGGGGCCAACGTCCTGACTTTC.

V and J are TRBV18 and TRBJ2-2; D unclear. Germline CDR1 KGHSH, CDR2 LQKENI. V dropped 5 bases and J dropped 6 bases, with 10 bases sitting between them. The CDR3 sequence is 13 residues long. CDR3 in DNA: TGTGCCAGCTCATCCCTAACCCCCGGGGAGCTGTTTTTT. Translating it yields CASSSLTPGELFF.

The sample holds a few counts of this clone. This chain uses TRBV6-1 with TRBJ1-3; unclear D gene. Trimming pared 1 base from V and 3 bases from J, leaving 16 bases between. Germline CDR1 MNHNS, CDR2 SASEGT. The CDR3 runs to 17 residues. The CDR3 loop is CASSEVVIIYLGNTIYF. The CDR3 nucleotides read TGTGCCAGCAGTGAAGTAGTGATAATTTACCTTGGAAACACCATATATTTT.

The V gene is TRBV7-9, the J gene TRBJ1-3; 7 bases fit TRBD1. The germline V gene encodes CDR1 SEHNR and CDR2 FQNEAQ (reference sequence). The CDR3 runs to 13 residues. The CDR3 is CGGGTGAGNTIYF. The CDR3 DNA reads as TGTGGAGGTGGAACAGGGGCTGGAAACACCATATATTTT.

The chain employs TRBV10-3 and TRBJ2-3; D is perhaps TRBD2 (6 bases). V was trimmed by 5 bases and J by 5 bases, leaving 11 bases between them. The germline V gene has CDR1 ENHRY and CDR2 SYGVKD. The CDR3 contains 13 residues. CDR3 sequence (DNA): TGTGCCATCAGTACAGACGGGGGAGATACGCAGTATTTT. Translating it yields CAISTDGGDTQYF.

The chain carries TRBV29-1 and TRBJ1-2; D possibly corresponds to TRBD1 (6 bases). Germline assignment: CDR1 SQVTM and CDR2 ANQGSEA. There are 12 residues in the CDR3. The germline V and J ends were trimmed by 4 bases and 4 bases, with 10 bases remaining between them. CDR3 nucleotide sequence: TGCAGCGTTGGCGGGGGCCCCTATGGCTACACCTTC. Translating it yields CSVGGGPYGYTF.

The V gene is TRBV28, the J gene TRBJ1-4; 7 bases match TRBD1. The CDR3 runs 15 residues. Germline CDR1 MDHEN, CDR2 SYDVKM. The trim removed 2 bases at V and 7 bases at J, leaving 7 bases unmatched. The CDR3 protein is CASSLSQGVGEKLFF. DNA for the CDR3: TGTGCCAGCAGTTTAAGTCAGGGGGTGGGTGAAAAACTGTTTTTT.